The 30 T cell receptor beta chains below all came from one sample that was sequenced in a study of blood T cell repertoires in COVID-19. Method: immunoSEQ multiplex PCR; TCRdb's copy keeps in-frame clones and lacks some. Of over 120,000 clones in the sample, roughly 90% were seen once. Input material: peripheral blood. The receptors shown here come from a woman in her forties or fifties with acute or convalescent COVID-19.

The chain joins TRBV5-5 to TRBJ2-1, with D unresolved. The CDR3 loop spans 15 amino acids. CDR1 and CDR2 from the germline V gene are SGHKS and YYEKEE (reference sequence). Between the trimmed V and J ends, which lost 4 bases and 5 bases, there was a span of 16 bases. This CDR3 reads CASSPGGYYDNEQFF. The CDR3 coding sequence is TGTGCCAGCAGCCCAGGTGGGTATTACGACAATGAGCAGTTCTTC.

The CDR3: CASSPPSGSRNEQYF. The CDR3 nucleotides are TGTGCCAGCAGTCCGCCTAGCGGGAGCAGGAACGAGCAGTACTTC. The rearrangement links TRBV6-5 to TRBJ2-7, with 10 positions matching TRBD2. Losses at the gene ends were 5 bases for V and 5 bases for J; bases not matched to a gene: 9. CDR3 length equals 15 residues. Germline V gene data show CDR1 as MNHEY and CDR2 as SVGAGI.

The chain couples TRBV7-6 to TRBJ1-6, with 7 positions matching TRBD1. Per the germline V gene, CDR1 is SGHVS and CDR2 is FNYEAQ. This CDR3 has 15 residues. Trimming removed 1 base from V and 10 bases from J; junction bases left unmatched: 7. Written as DNA, the CDR3 is TGTGCCAGCAGCTTAGAAAAGGGGGCAAAGTCACCCCTCCACTTT. It codes for CASSLEKGAKSPLHF.

The DNA of the CDR3 is TGTGCCAGCAGCTTCCCACAGGGGGAAGCTTTCTTT. It is translated as CASSFPQGEAFF. This chain connects TRBV11-1 to TRBJ1-1; 7 bases agree with TRBD1. With V trimmed by 3 bases and J by 8 bases, 3 bases remained unmatched. The CDR3 contains 12 residues. CDR1 SGHAT and CDR2 FQDESV come from the germline V gene (reference sequence).

The J gene is TRBJ2-2, the V gene TRBV7-3; the D gene is possibly TRBD2 (7 bases). The CDR3 has 14 residues. Germline V CDR1 and CDR2: SGHTA, FQGTGA. V was pared by 6 bases and J by 5 bases, with 13 bases between. This CDR3 is CASRTGGWTGELFF. The CDR3 coding sequence is TGTGCCAGCAGAACGGGGGGCTGGACCGGGGAGCTGTTTTTT.

This chain links TRBV10-3 with TRBJ2-5; TRBD1 matches 8 bases. CDR1 is ENHRY, CDR2 SYGVKD, per germline. V trimming: 2 bases; J trimming: 2 bases; junction bases outside the gene matches: 10. The CDR3 consists of 17 residues. The CDR3 DNA reads TGTGCCATCAGTGAGCCTGGGACCCGACAGGGGCAAGAGACCCAGTACTTC. Protein sequence: CAISEPGTRQGQETQYF.

V is TRBV6-6 and J is TRBJ2-1, with 11 bases lining up with TRBD2. Losses at the gene ends were 5 bases for V and 2 bases for J; bases not matched to a gene: 8. CDR1 is MNHNY, CDR2 SVGAGI, per germline (reference sequence). This CDR3 contains 17 residues. The CDR3 reads CASSPVLAGVPYNEQFF. The CDR3 DNA is TGTGCCAGCAGTCCCGTACTAGCGGGAGTACCCTACAATGAGCAGTTCTTC.

The chain is built from TRBV18 and TRBJ2-5; D is perhaps TRBD2 (6 bases). V was trimmed by 2 bases and J by 5 bases, leaving 12 bases between them. The V gene's germline CDR1 is KGHSH and CDR2 LQKENI. This CDR3 region has 14 residues. CDR3 in amino acids: CASSPGGLGETQYF. In DNA, the CDR3 is TGTGCCAGCTCACCAGGAGGGCTTGGGGAGACCCAGTACTTC.

The gene calls are TRBV7-3 and TRBJ2-3; tentative D call: TRBD2 (6 bases). The CDR3 has 15 residues. Germline CDR1 and CDR2: SGHTA and FQGTGA. Trimming removed 0 bases at V and 4 bases at J, with 11 bases between. This CDR3 is CASSLTPGLPDTQYF. The CDR3 DNA is TGTGCCAGCAGCTTAACCCCGGGACTGCCAGATACGCAGTATTTT.

The chain is built from TRBV5-6 and TRBJ1-3; no firm D call. Germline loops: CDR1 SGHDT, CDR2 YYEEEE. The V gene lost 5 bases and the J gene lost 1 base, with 16 bases spanning the gap. This CDR3 comprises 16 residues. CDR3 sequence (DNA): TGTGCCAGCAGAGTCTGGTGGCAGACATCTGGAAACACCATATATTTT. Amino acids: CASRVWWQTSGNTIYF.

This clone was observed once. This sample includes further DNA sequences coding for the same CDR3. CDR3 sequence (DNA): TGTGCCAGCAGCCAGGGGACTAGCGGGGGGGCCACAGATACGCAGTATTTT. Amino acid sequence: CASSQGTSGGATDTQYF. The chain uses TRBV4-2 and TRBJ2-3; 16 bases line up with TRBD2. The CDR3 is made up of 17 amino acids. After removal of 3 bases from V and 2 bases from J, the junction contained 2 bases not matched to a gene. CDR1 is LGHNA, CDR2 YNFKEQ, per germline.

The rearrangement links TRBV12-5 to TRBJ2-2, with 10 bases fitting TRBD1. Germline values: CDR1 LGHNT, CDR2 FRNRAP. J was trimmed by 4 bases and V by 4 bases; bases with no gene match: 3. CDR3 length: 15 amino acids. The DNA for the CDR3 is TGTGCTAGTGGTTCCGGACAGGGGGGCACCGGGGAGCTGTTTTTT. This gives the protein CASGSGQGGTGELFF. The full variable domain, rest sourced from reference TRBV12-5 and TRBJ2-2, is DARVTQTPRHKVTEMGQEVTMRCQPILGHNTVFWYRQTMMQGLELLAYFRNRAPLDDSGMPKDRFSAEMPDATLATLKIQPSEPRDSAVYFCASGSGQGGTGELFFGEGSRLTVL.

This clone has only one observation. The J gene is TRBJ2-2, the V gene TRBV27; maybe TRBD2 (6 bases). V dropped 3 bases and J dropped 4 bases, with 18 bases sitting between them. CDR3 length: 17 amino acids. Germline lookup yields CDR1 MNHEY and CDR2 SMNVEV (reference sequence). For the CDR3, the DNA is TGTGCCAGCAGTTTTGAATCCCGTTGGGGGGTCACCGGGGAGCTGTTTTTT. The encoded protein is CASSFESRWGVTGELFF.

The V call is TRBV5-1, the J call TRBJ2-7; TRBD2 is a possible D gene (6 bases). The CDR3 has 15 residues. Germline loops: CDR1 SGHRS, CDR2 YFSETQ. V was pared by 4 bases and J by 0 bases, with 14 bases between. The CDR3 spells CASSPAGTFSYEQYF. DNA for the CDR3: TGCGCCAGCAGCCCGGCCGGGACTTTCTCCTACGAGCAGTACTTC.

The V gene is TRBV14, the J gene TRBJ2-2, with 14 nucleotides matching TRBD2. The CDR3 is 17 amino acids. Germline trimming cut 1 base from V and 8 bases from J; bases unmatched to any gene: 6. Germline-derived CDR1 and CDR2 are SGHDN and FVKESK. As DNA, the CDR3 is TGTGCCAGCAGCCAAGGACTAGCGGGAGGGCCTTTGGGGGAGCTGTTTTTT. This codes for CASSQGLAGGPLGELFF.

The chain uses TRBV19 and TRBJ2-1; the match to TRBD2 covers 7 bases. With 7 bases clipped from V and 4 bases from J, the junction kept 13 bases outside the gene matches. There are 16 residues in the CDR3. Germline values: CDR1 LNHDA, CDR2 SQIVND (reference sequence). CDR3 sequence reads: CASTSVRGSPYNEQFF. The CDR3 nucleotides read TGTGCCAGTACCTCAGTGCGGGGGAGTCCATACAATGAGCAGTTCTTC.

The chain uses TRBV5-4 and TRBJ2-3; 10 bases align to TRBD2. V gave up 3 bases and J gave up 4 bases; unmatched junction bases: 2. Germline V gene lookup returns CDR1 SGHNT and CDR2 YYREEE (reference sequence). The CDR3 sequence is 14 residues long. This chain's CDR3 is CASSSSGSADTQYF. CDR3 coding DNA: TGTGCCAGCAGCTCTAGCGGGAGCGCAGATACGCAGTATTTT.

The rearrangement joins TRBV14 to TRBJ2-7; D perhaps matches TRBD2 (6 bases). CDR3 size: 14 residues. Germline V lookup: CDR1 SGHDN, CDR2 FVKESK. V shed 1 base and J shed 4 bases, with 11 bases lying between them. The CDR3 DNA reads TGTGCCAGCAGCCAAGGAGTGGGGGGTTACGAGCAGTACTTC. Translation: CASSQGVGGYEQYF.

Only a few counts were recorded for this clone. The chain carries TRBV28 and TRBJ1-3, with a weak D call TRBD1 (5 bases). Looked up from germline, CDR1 is MDHEN and CDR2 is SYDVKM. This CDR3 is built from 15 residues. V was cut by 3 bases and J by 0 bases, with 9 bases left in between. CDR3 sequence: CASSLGLLSGNTIYF. The CDR3 coding sequence is TGTGCCAGCAGTTTGGGGCTGCTCTCTGGAAACACCATATATTTT.

The chain is built from TRBV3-1 (or the pseudogene TRBV3-2) and TRBJ2-3; 12 bases line up with TRBD2. CDR1 is LGHDT, CDR2 YNNKEL, per germline (reference sequence). The CDR3 totals 16 residues. J gave up 5 bases and V 3 bases, and 6 bases lay outside the gene matches. DNA for the CDR3: TGTGCCAGCAGCCACCCAACTAGCGGGGGGCGAGATACGCAGTATTTT. Translated, it gives CASSHPTSGGRDTQYF.

CDR3 sequence (DNA): TGCGCCAGCCGAGGTGACGTTGGGGAGCAGTTCTTC. Its translation is CASRGDVGEQFF. The chain couples TRBV10-1 to TRBJ2-1; no clear D gene. The CDR3 has 12 residues. Trimming took off 8 bases at V and 10 bases at J, with 15 bases between the two ends. Germline values: CDR1 WNHNN, CDR2 SYGVQD (reference sequence).

This chain uses TRBV7-9 with TRBJ1-4, with D possibly being TRBD1 (5 bases). The CDR3 is 15 residues long. Germline CDR1 and CDR2: SEHNR and FQNEAQ (reference sequence). Trimming removed 1 base at V and 5 bases at J, with 11 bases between. CDR3 amino acids: CASSLGQGENEKLFF. The CDR3 region has the DNA TGTGCCAGCAGCTTAGGGCAGGGCGAAAATGAAAAACTGTTTTTT.

The rearrangement uses TRBV19 and TRBJ1-6; 10 nucleotides line up with TRBD1. CDR3 length: 15 residues. Germline V lookup: CDR1 LNHDA, CDR2 SQIVND (reference sequence). The trim removed 5 bases at V and 7 bases at J, leaving 5 bases unmatched. CDR3 residues: CASSPGQGGNSPLHF. DNA of the CDR3: TGTGCCAGTAGTCCAGGACAGGGGGGGAATTCACCCCTCCACTTT.

The V call is TRBV18, the J call TRBJ1-3; D possibly corresponds to TRBD1 (5 bases). With 3 bases removed from V and 0 bases from J, the gap between germline ends came to 15 bases. The germline V gene encodes CDR1 KGHSH and CDR2 LQKENI. The CDR3 sequence is 17 residues long. This chain's CDR3 is CASSPTGGAFSGNTIYF. The DNA for the CDR3 is TGTGCCAGCTCACCTACGGGAGGGGCCTTCTCTGGAAACACCATATATTTT.

V and J are TRBV30 and TRBJ1-2; 8 nucleotides agree with TRBD1. Germline values: CDR1 GTSNPN, CDR2 SVGIG (reference sequence). This CDR3 has 15 amino acids. V shed 0 bases, J shed 5 bases, and the junction held 8 bases outside the gene matches. The CDR3 DNA sequence: TGTGCCTGGAGTGTGCCGTTGGGGACAGGATATGGCTACACCTTC. Translation: CAWSVPLGTGYGYTF.

The chain carries TRBV9 and TRBJ1-4; 9 bases are a match to TRBD1. CDR1 is SGDLS and CDR2 is YYNGEE in the germline V gene. Unmatched junction bases numbered 17, after V lost 3 bases and J lost 8 bases. This CDR3 has 18 amino acids. The DNA for the CDR3 is TGTGCCAGCAGCGGAAATCCGGGACAGGGTCGCGTTGGCGAAAAACTGTTTTTT. This gives the protein CASSGNPGQGRVGEKLFF.

The chain employs TRBV5-4 and TRBJ1-5; D remains ambiguous. CDR1 and CDR2 from the germline V gene are SGHNT and YYREEE (reference sequence). CDR3 length: 16 residues. Trimming pared 1 base from V and 3 bases from J, leaving 14 bases between. As DNA, the CDR3 is TGTGCCAGCAGCTTGTGGCCCAACAATTACAATCAGCCCCAGCATTTT. Residues: CASSLWPNNYNQPQHF.

This chain links TRBV29-1 with TRBJ1-1; D unclear. The CDR3 totals 13 residues. Trimming shortened V by 3 bases and J by 1 base, and 9 bases separated the two germline ends. Germline CDR1 and CDR2: SQVTM and ANQGSEA. The CDR3 DNA reads as TGCAGCGTTGAGACGGGGTCGAACACTGAAGCTTTCTTT. Amino acids: CSVETGSNTEAFF. Full variable domain (missing parts from reference TRBV29-1 and TRBJ1-1): SAVISQKPSRDICQRGTSLTIQCQVDSQVTMMFWYRQQPGQSLTLIATANQGSEATYESGFVIDKFPISRPNLTFSTLTVSNMSPEDSSIYLCSVETGSNTEAFFGQGTRLTVV.

This clone came up once. This chain joins TRBV10-3 and TRBJ1-1, with 7 bases that match TRBD1. This CDR3 spans 13 amino acids. Trimming at V came to 9 bases and at J to 3 bases, leaving 7 bases not matched to a gene. Looked up from germline, CDR1 is ENHRY and CDR2 is SYGVKD. CDR3 nucleotide sequence: TGTGCCATAGGACAGGCCAAGGACACTGAAGCTTTCTTT. Translated, it gives CAIGQAKDTEAFF.

The J gene is TRBJ1-4, the V gene TRBV7-9; 7 bases line up with TRBD1. The CDR3 extends over 15 amino acids. CDR1 is SEHNR, CDR2 FQNEAQ, per germline (reference sequence). J gave up 8 bases and V 2 bases, and 8 bases lay outside the gene matches. Written as DNA, the CDR3 is TGTGCCAGCAGCTTATCGGGAGGGGGCCAGGAAAAACTGTTTTTT. Translated: CASSLSGGGQEKLFF.